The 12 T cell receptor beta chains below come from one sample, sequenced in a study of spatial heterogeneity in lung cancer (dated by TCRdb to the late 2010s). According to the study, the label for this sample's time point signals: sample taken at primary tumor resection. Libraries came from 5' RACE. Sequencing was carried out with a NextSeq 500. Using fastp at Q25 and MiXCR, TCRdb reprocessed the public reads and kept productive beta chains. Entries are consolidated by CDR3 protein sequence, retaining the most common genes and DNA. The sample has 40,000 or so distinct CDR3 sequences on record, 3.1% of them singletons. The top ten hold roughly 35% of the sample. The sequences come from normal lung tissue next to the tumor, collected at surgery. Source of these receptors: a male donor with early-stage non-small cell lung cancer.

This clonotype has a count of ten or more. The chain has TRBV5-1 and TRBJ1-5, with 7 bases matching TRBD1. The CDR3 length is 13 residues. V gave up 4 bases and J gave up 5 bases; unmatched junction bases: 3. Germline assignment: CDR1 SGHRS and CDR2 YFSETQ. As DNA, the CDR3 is TGCGCCAGCAGCAGGGGGCTGGATCAGCCCCAGCATTTT. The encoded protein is CASSRGLDQPQHF. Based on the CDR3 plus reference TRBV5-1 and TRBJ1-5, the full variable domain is KAGVTQTPRYLIKTRGQQVTLSCSPISGHRSVSWYQQTPGQGLQFLFEYFSETQRNKGNFPGRFSGRQFSNSRSEMNVSTLELGDSALYLCASSRGLDQPQHFGDGTRLSIL.

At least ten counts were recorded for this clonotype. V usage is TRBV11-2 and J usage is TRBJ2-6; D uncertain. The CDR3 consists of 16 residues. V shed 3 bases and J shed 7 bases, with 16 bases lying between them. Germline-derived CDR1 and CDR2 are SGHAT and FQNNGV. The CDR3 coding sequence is TGTGCCAGCAGCTTGGGTTGGAATTATGAAGCCAACGTCCTGACTTTC. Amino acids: CASSLGWNYEANVLTF.

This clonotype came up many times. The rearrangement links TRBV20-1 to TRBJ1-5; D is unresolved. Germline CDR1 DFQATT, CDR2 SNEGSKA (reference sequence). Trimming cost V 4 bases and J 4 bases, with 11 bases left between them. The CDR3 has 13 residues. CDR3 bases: TGCAGTGCTACCCCGAATGTAAATCAGCCCCAGCATTTT. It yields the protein CSATPNVNQPQHF.

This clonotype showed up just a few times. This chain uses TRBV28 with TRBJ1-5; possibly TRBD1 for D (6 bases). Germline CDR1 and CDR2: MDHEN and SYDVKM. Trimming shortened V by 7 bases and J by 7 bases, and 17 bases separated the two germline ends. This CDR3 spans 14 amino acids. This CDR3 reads CASIAPGDHQPQHF. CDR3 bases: TGTGCCAGCATCGCCCCAGGGGATCACCAGCCCCAGCATTTT.

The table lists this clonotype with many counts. The CDR3 loop reads CAWSEGQRTDTQYF. For the CDR3, the DNA is TGTGCCTGGAGCGAGGGACAACGCACAGATACGCAGTATTTT. The chain uses TRBV30 and TRBJ2-3, with D perhaps TRBD1 (6 bases). Germline V gene lookup returns CDR1 GTSNPN and CDR2 SVGIG (reference sequence). The CDR3 extends over 14 amino acids. The V and J ends lost 3 bases and 1 base respectively, with 11 bases between them.

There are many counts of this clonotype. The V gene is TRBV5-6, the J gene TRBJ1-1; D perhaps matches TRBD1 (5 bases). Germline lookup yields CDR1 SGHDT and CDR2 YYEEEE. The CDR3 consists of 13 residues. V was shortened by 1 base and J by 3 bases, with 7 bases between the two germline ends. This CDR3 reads CASSLWGYTEAFF. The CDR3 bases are TGTGCCAGCAGCTTGTGGGGGTACACTGAAGCTTTCTTT.

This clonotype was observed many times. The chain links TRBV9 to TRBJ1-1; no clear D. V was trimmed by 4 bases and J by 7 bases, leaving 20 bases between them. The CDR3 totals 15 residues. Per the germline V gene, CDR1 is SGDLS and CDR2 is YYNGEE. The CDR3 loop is CASSPPVRGSGEAFF. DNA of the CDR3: TGTGCCAGCAGCCCTCCAGTCCGCGGGAGCGGTGAAGCTTTCTTT.

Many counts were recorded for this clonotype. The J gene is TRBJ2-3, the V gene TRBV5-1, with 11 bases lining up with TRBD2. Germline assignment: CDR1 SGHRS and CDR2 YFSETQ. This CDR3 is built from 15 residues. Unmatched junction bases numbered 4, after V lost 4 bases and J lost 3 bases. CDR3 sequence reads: CASSVTSGTTDTQYF. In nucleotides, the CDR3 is TGCGCCAGCAGCGTGACTAGCGGGACGACAGATACGCAGTATTTT.

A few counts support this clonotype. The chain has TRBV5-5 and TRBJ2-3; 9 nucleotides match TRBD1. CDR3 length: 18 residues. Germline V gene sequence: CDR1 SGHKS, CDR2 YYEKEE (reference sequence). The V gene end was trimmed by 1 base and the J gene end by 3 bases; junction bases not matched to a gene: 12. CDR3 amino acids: CASSLKATRQGGTDTQYF. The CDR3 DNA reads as TGTGCCAGCAGCTTGAAGGCCACGAGACAGGGGGGGACAGATACGCAGTATTTT.

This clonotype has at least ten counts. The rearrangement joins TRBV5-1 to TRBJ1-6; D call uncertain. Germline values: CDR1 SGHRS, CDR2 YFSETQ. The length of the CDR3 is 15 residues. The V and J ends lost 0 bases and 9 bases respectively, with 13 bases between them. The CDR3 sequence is CASSLALPGSSPLHF. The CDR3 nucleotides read TGCGCCAGCAGCTTGGCCCTTCCGGGGAGTTCACCCCTCCACTTT. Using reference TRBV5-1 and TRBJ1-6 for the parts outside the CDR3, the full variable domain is KAGVTQTPRYLIKTRGQQVTLSCSPISGHRSVSWYQQTPGQGLQFLFEYFSETQRNKGNFPGRFSGRQFSNSRSEMNVSTLELGDSALYLCASSLALPGSSPLHFGNGTRLTVT.

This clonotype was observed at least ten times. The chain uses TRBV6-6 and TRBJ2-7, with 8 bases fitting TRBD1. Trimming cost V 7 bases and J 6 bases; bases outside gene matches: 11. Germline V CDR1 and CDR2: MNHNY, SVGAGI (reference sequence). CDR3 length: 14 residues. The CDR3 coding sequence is TGTGCCAGCACTTCCCGGACAGGGACCATCGAGCAGTACTTC. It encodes CASTSRTGTIEQYF.

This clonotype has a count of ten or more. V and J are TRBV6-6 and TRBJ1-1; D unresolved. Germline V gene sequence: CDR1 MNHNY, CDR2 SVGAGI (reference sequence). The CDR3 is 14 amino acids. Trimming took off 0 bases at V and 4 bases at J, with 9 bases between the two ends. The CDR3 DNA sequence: TGTGCCAGCAGTTACTCCGGGGAGGCCACTGAAGCTTTCTTT. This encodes CASSYSGEATEAFF.